One and the same sample provided the 18 T cell receptor beta chains below, sequenced in a study of blood T cell repertoires in COVID-19. The data were produced by immunoSEQ multiplex PCR, yet TCRdb's version contains in-frame clones alone and is incomplete. In the table there are approximately 230,000 clones, about 86% of which are singletons. The sequencing input was peripheral blood. These TCRs come from a man at least 80 years old with acute or convalescent COVID-19.

Of note for this clone: The same CDR3 is also encoded by other DNA sequences in this sample. This chain links TRBV24-1 with TRBJ1-5; maybe TRBD1 (5 bases). In germline, CDR1 is KGHDR, CDR2 SFDVKD. The CDR3 extends over 15 amino acids. CDR3 DNA: TGTGCTACTAGCGGGGCAGAGTTTAGCAATCAGCCCCAGCATTTT. Amino acid sequence: CATSGAEFSNQPQHF.

On this clone: This sample also contains other DNA sequences that code for the same CDR3. The CDR3 protein is CASSILNQPQHF. The CDR3 nucleotides read TGTGCCAGTAGTATTCTGAATCAGCCCCAGCATTTT. V usage is TRBV19 and J usage is TRBJ1-5, with D hard to call. The V end lost 3 bases, the J end lost 4 bases, and 4 bases lay between the germline ends. The CDR3 consists of 12 residues. Per germline, CDR1 LNHDA and CDR2 SQIVND (reference sequence).

This chain connects TRBV10-2 to TRBJ2-2, with TRBD2 as a possible D gene (5 bases). Per the germline V gene, CDR1 is WSHSY and CDR2 is SAAADI. The CDR3 consists of 16 residues. Trimming cost V 4 bases and J 2 bases, with 14 bases left between them. The CDR3 loop is CASSVGLATNTGELFF. The DNA for the CDR3 is TGCGCCAGCAGTGTAGGCTTAGCGACTAACACCGGGGAGCTGTTTTTT.

V is TRBV5-1 and J is TRBJ1-6, with 9 bases fitting TRBD1. CDR1 and CDR2 (germline): SGHRS, YFSETQ. The CDR3 is 17 amino acids. The V gene end was trimmed by 4 bases and the J gene end by 8 bases; junction bases not matched to a gene: 13. The CDR3 nucleotides are TGCGCCAGCAGCAGCTTGGGGGGAGACAGGGGGTATTCACCCCTCCACTTT. Translating gives CASSSLGGDRGYSPLHF.

The V and J genes are TRBV11-2 and TRBJ1-6; D may be TRBD1 (6 bases). Germline lookup yields CDR1 SGHAT and CDR2 FQNNGV. Trimming pared 5 bases from V and 6 bases from J, leaving 11 bases between. CDR3 length: 14 amino acids. The CDR3 DNA reads TGTGCCAGCAGCCCCGGGACATCTAATTCACCCCTCCACTTT. This sequence encodes CASSPGTSNSPLHF. Full variable domain (missing parts from reference TRBV11-2 and TRBJ1-6): EAGVAQSPRYKIIEKRQSVAFWCNPISGHATLYWYQQILGQGPKLLIQFQNNGVVDDSQLPKDRFSAERLKGVDSTLKIQPAKLEDSAVYLCASSPGTSNSPLHFGNGTRLTVT.

The chain links TRBV28 to TRBJ1-5; 7 positions agree with TRBD1. CDR1 and CDR2 (germline): MDHEN, SYDVKM. With 10 bases clipped from V and 0 bases from J, the junction kept 12 bases outside the gene matches. The CDR3 length is 16 residues. DNA of the CDR3: TGTGCCAACCGAGTAGGGGGCCCTTATAGCAATCAGCCCCAGCATTTT. Its translation: CANRVGGPYSNQPQHF.

This chain joins TRBV3-1 (or the pseudogene TRBV3-2) and TRBJ2-5, with TRBD2 as a possible D gene (5 bases). Trimming left V 10 bases short and J 2 bases short, with 14 bases between. The CDR3 is made up of 13 amino acids. Germline CDR1 LGHDT, CDR2 YNNKEL (reference sequence). The CDR3 region has the DNA TGTGCCACTAGGTTGAGGGTTCAAGAGACCCAGTACTTC. Translating it yields CATRLRVQETQYF.

Worth noting for this clone: The DNA is left out, because the CDR3 cannot be placed on it with certainty; the CDR3 is given as TCRdb lists it. V usage is TRBV6-5 and J usage is TRBJ2-7; TRBD2, as called in the table, went unchecked against the DNA. The CDR3 contains 15 residues when both ends are counted. From germline, CDR1 is MNHEY and CDR2 SVGAGI. CDR3 region: CASSSSGRGKVEQYF.

The chain employs TRBV7-2 and TRBJ1-5, with 7 bases matching TRBD1. V shed 3 bases, J shed 2 bases, and the junction held 4 bases outside the gene matches. Germline-derived CDR1 and CDR2 are SGHTA and FQGNSA. The CDR3 runs 15 residues. The CDR3, as DNA: TGTGCCAGCAGCTTTAGCACAGGGGGCAATCAGCCCCAGCATTTT. Its protein is CASSFSTGGNQPQHF.

The chain employs TRBV24-1 and TRBJ2-2, with D possibly matching TRBD1 (6 bases). The V end lost 1 base, the J end lost 6 bases, and 11 bases lay between the germline ends. Germline-derived CDR1 and CDR2 are KGHDR and SFDVKD. This CDR3 has 15 residues. CDR3 nucleotides: TGTGCCACCAGTGATTTACAGGGTTTGTCCGGGGAGCTGTTTTTT. Amino acids: CATSDLQGLSGELFF.

The chain uses TRBV5-4 and TRBJ1-5; D may be TRBD1 (6 bases). Germline V lookup: CDR1 SGHNT, CDR2 YYREEE (reference sequence). This CDR3 is 14 amino acids long. V lost 2 bases, J lost 7 bases, and 13 bases lay in between. This chain's CDR3 is CASSLQGRGQPQHF. The CDR3 DNA sequence: TGTGCCAGCAGCTTACAGGGCAGGGGACAGCCCCAGCATTTT.

Only one count was recorded for this clone. This chain uses TRBV14 with TRBJ1-5; no clear D. This CDR3 is 13 amino acids long. Germline CDR1 is SGHDN and CDR2 is FVKESK. The V and J ends lost 1 base and 4 bases respectively, with 5 bases between them. Here the CDR3 DNA reads TGTGCCAGCAGCCAAGGGCTGAATCAGCCCCAGCATTTT. Amino acids: CASSQGLNQPQHF. Complete variable domain (other parts from reference TRBV14 and TRBJ1-5): EAGVTQFPSHSVIEKGQTVTLRCDPISGHDNLYWYRRVMGKEIKFLLHFVKESKQDESGMPNNRFLAERTGGTYSTLKVQPAELEDSGVYFCASSQGLNQPQHFGDGTRLSIL.

The V gene is TRBV6-1, the J gene TRBJ2-7, with unresolved D. CDR3 length: 14 residues. The V gene lost 3 bases and the J gene lost 4 bases, with 13 bases spanning the gap. Germline values: CDR1 MNHNS, CDR2 SASEGT. DNA of the CDR3: TGTGCCAGCAGTGACCCGAGACTTCTTTACGAGCAGTACTTC. It yields the protein CASSDPRLLYEQYF.

The chain employs TRBV11-3 and TRBJ2-7, with 9 bases matching TRBD1. The germline V gene encodes CDR1 SGHNT and CDR2 YENEEA. J lost 6 bases, V lost 5 bases, and 11 bases had no gene match. The CDR3 is 15 amino acids. CDR3 coding DNA: TGTGCCAGCAGCATATCCGGGACAGGGAGCACCGAGCAGTACTTC. This gives the protein CASSISGTGSTEQYF.

This clone was found once. J is TRBJ1-4 and V is TRBV20-1; a possible D gene is TRBD1 (6 bases). Between the trimmed V and J ends, which lost 3 bases and 7 bases, there was a span of 18 bases. Germline values: CDR1 DFQATT, CDR2 SNEGSKA (reference sequence). CDR3 size: 15 residues. CDR3 DNA: TGCAGTGCTAGTCCAGGACAGTTCCGGAGTGAAAAACTGTTTTTT. This translates into CSASPGQFRSEKLFF.

V usage is TRBV19 and J usage is TRBJ1-4, with 12 bases aligning to TRBD1. This CDR3 contains 20 residues. Germline V gene lookup returns CDR1 LNHDA and CDR2 SQIVND (reference sequence). J was trimmed by 0 bases and V by 5 bases; bases with no gene match: 13. The CDR3 region is CASSPPGTGGKLATNEKLFF. The DNA for the CDR3 is TGTGCCAGTAGTCCACCCGGGACAGGGGGCAAGCTTGCAACTAATGAAAAACTGTTTTTT.

This clone was seen a few times. The chain combines TRBV9 with TRBJ1-1; the D is unclear. From germline, CDR1 is SGDLS and CDR2 YYNGEE. The length of the CDR3 is 13 residues. Trimming removed 4 bases from V and 5 bases from J, with 12 bases in between. The CDR3 nucleotides read TGTGCCAGCAGCCTTTTACATCAGACTGAAGCTTTCTTT. Translated: CASSLLHQTEAFF.

This clone has only a few counts. This rearrangement joins TRBV27 to TRBJ2-7; 7 bases line up with TRBD1. The CDR3 is 14 residues long. Germline V gene lookup returns CDR1 MNHEY and CDR2 SMNVEV (reference sequence). The junction had 6 bases not matched to a gene; V was cut back by 5 bases and J by 2 bases. The CDR3: CASSTGTATYEQYF. In DNA, the CDR3 is TGTGCCAGCAGTACCGGGACAGCAACCTACGAGCAGTACTTC.